One sample yielded the 26 T cell receptor delta chains listed below, sequenced in a study of Vδ1+ human thymocytes. Antigens for these TCRs are unknown. RNA was extracted from the cells and then reverse transcribed. The CDR3 regions were amplified by multiplex PCR from V-gene primers to a constant-region primer. TCRdb called clones from the multiplex PCR reads again using CATT. The repertoire consists of some 23,000 delta-chain clones, with 29% occurring once and the leading ten covering around 1.4%. General observations from the study: Thymic TRG and TRD repertoires appeared highly polyclonal, with Gaussian CDR3 length distributions.

The sample taken for sequencing was Vdelta1+ gamma-delta thymocytes from the thymus. Indicated subset: FACS-sorted CD3+ TCRalphabeta- TCRVdelta1+ TCRVdelta2- thymocytes. These receptor sequences come from a boy in the first two years of life who had congenital heart surgery.

Regarding this clone: A much larger clone is a single base away; this may be a read error. Other DNA sequences in the same sample also yield this CDR3. This chain links TRDV1 with TRDJ1; 8 bases are shared with TRDD3. The CDR3 totals 20 residues. J lost 0 bases, V lost 1 base, and 16 bases had no gene match. The germline V gene encodes CDR1 TSWWSYY and CDR2 QGS. CDR3 sequence (DNA): TGTGCTCTTGGGGAACCGCTACGTTACGGTGGGGGATCGTACACCGATAAACTCATCTTT. It translates to CALGEPLRYGGGSYTDKLIF.

This clone was seen a single time. The junction shows a germline mismatch at one end, possibly a read error. The rearrangement uses TRDV1 and TRDJ1, with 8 bases fitting TRDD2. Germline values: CDR1 TSWWSYY, CDR2 QGS. The CDR3 runs 21 residues. CDR3 bases: TGTGCTCGTGGGGAACTGGTCTTCCTACGGAGTTACACGGGGTACACCGATAAACTCATCTTT. Protein sequence: CARGELVFLRSYTGYTDKLIF.

The J gene is TRDJ1, the V gene TRDV1; D remains ambiguous. Per germline, CDR1 TSWWSYY and CDR2 QGS. The CDR3 has 18 residues. Between the trimmed V and J ends, which lost 0 bases and 5 bases, there was a span of 22 bases. In DNA form, the CDR3 reads TGTGCTCTTGGGGAACTAAGGCGGTCCCGCCGAGGGTCAGATAAACTCATCTTT. Its translation: CALGELRRSRRGSDKLIF.

This clone came up a few times. The rearrangement joins TRDV1 to TRDJ1, with D possibly called TRDD2 or TRDD3 (7 bases each). The CDR3 has 21 amino acids. V was shortened by 1 base and J by 0 bases, with 27 bases between the two germline ends. Germline CDR1 and CDR2: TSWWSYY and QGS. CDR3 DNA sequence: TGTGCTCTTGGGGAACCGACCTTCCTTGGGGGACCTAAAGGGTACACCGATAAACTCATCTTT. Translation gives CALGEPTFLGGPKGYTDKLIF.

The V and J genes are TRDV1 and TRDJ1, with a weak D call TRDD3 (6 bases). V lost 0 bases and J lost 0, with 41 bases in between. This CDR3 has 26 residues. From germline, CDR1 is TSWWSYY and CDR2 QGS. CDR3 protein: CALGELPLSFPRVGAVAGIHTDKLIF. The CDR3 DNA sequence: TGTGCTCTTGGGGAACTTCCTCTCTCTTTTCCCCGGGTGGGGGCCGTGGCTGGCATTCACACCGATAAACTCATCTTT.

This clone was recorded a few times. The chain is built from TRDV1 and TRDJ1; perhaps TRDD3 as D (5 bases). This CDR3 is 20 amino acids long. V was trimmed by 1 base and J by 0 bases, leaving 24 bases between them. Germline assignment: CDR1 TSWWSYY and CDR2 QGS. The CDR3 protein is CALGEPFRISVGGHTDKLIF. The CDR3 DNA follows: TGTGCTCTTGGGGAACCATTCCGTATTTCTGTCGGGGGTCACACCGATAAACTCATCTTT.

The rearrangement uses TRDV1 and TRDJ1; the D gene is possibly TRDD3 (5 bases). The CDR3 extends over 13 amino acids. Trimming cost V 2 bases and J 10 bases, with 14 bases left between them. Per germline, CDR1 TSWWSYY and CDR2 QGS. The CDR3 loop is CALGEIGGRGLIF. In DNA, the CDR3 is TGTGCTCTTGGGGAAATCGGGGGTCGGGGACTCATCTTT.

The chain is built from TRDV1 and TRDJ1, with 10 bases matching TRDD3. V gave up 3 bases and J gave up 0 bases; unmatched junction bases: 19. Looked up from germline, CDR1 is TSWWSYY and CDR2 is QGS. The CDR3 sequence is 21 residues long. For the CDR3, the DNA is TGTGCTCTTGGGGAGAATTCCCGTACTGGGGGATGCGTGGGGTACACCGATAAACTCATCTTT. Its translation is CALGENSRTGGCVGYTDKLIF.

The sample holds a few counts of this clone. This sequence joins TRDV1 and TRDJ1; 12 positions match TRDD3. The V segment lost 4 bases and the J segment 5 bases; nucleotides outside the gene matches: 11. Per the germline V gene, CDR1 is TSWWSYY and CDR2 is QGS. CDR3 length equals 17 residues. This CDR3 reads CALGAHSLGDTSDKLIF. CDR3 nucleotides: TGTGCTCTTGGGGCCCACTCACTGGGGGATACTTCGGATAAACTCATCTTT.

The chain links TRDV1 to TRDJ1; tentative D call: TRDD3 (6 bases). V was cut by 4 bases and J by 0 bases, with 24 bases left in between. Germline V CDR1 and CDR2: TSWWSYY, QGS. CDR3 length: 19 amino acids. Written as DNA, the CDR3 is TGTGCTCTTGGGGCCATACTAAGTCCTGGGGCCCCCTACACCGATAAACTCATCTTT. Translating gives CALGAILSPGAPYTDKLIF.

This clone was counted a few times. The rearrangement joins TRDV1 to TRDJ1; weak D call: TRDD3 (5 bases). Per the germline V gene, CDR1 is TSWWSYY and CDR2 is QGS. The CDR3 loop spans 15 amino acids. V was cut by 2 bases and J by 7 bases, with 17 bases left in between. CDR3: CALGETPGGVGKLIF. The CDR3 DNA sequence: TGTGCTCTTGGGGAAACCCCGGGGGGGGTCGGTAAACTCATCTTT.

This clone was counted a single time. The chain combines TRDV1 with TRDJ1, with 9 bases identical to TRDD3. V shed 1 base and J 0 bases; nucleotides not matched to a gene: 15. The CDR3 spans 20 residues. Germline V gene lookup returns CDR1 TSWWSYY and CDR2 QGS. The CDR3 DNA follows: TGTGCTCTTGGGGAACCCAGTTTCCTATATCCTGGGGGATACACCGATAAACTCATCTTT. Translated, it gives CALGEPSFLYPGGYTDKLIF.

This clone was observed once. This may be a read error, as it is one base from a much larger clone. The genes are TRDV1 and TRDJ1; perhaps TRDD3 as D (5 bases). V shed 2 bases and J shed 8 bases, with 18 bases lying between them. This CDR3 is 15 amino acids long. Germline loops: CDR1 TSWWSYY, CDR2 QGS. CDR3: CALGEYPGRTGKLIF. The CDR3 DNA is TGTGCTCTTGGGGAATACCCGGGGCGCACTGGAAAACTCATCTTT.

This clone was detected only a few times. Within the sample, other DNA sequences also encode this same CDR3. The genes are TRDV1 and TRDJ1, with 7 bases matching TRDD3. The V segment lost 9 bases and the J segment 0 bases; nucleotides outside the gene matches: 22. The V gene's germline CDR1 is TSWWSYY and CDR2 QGS. The CDR3 runs to 19 residues. The CDR3 DNA reads as TGTGCTCTGCAGCCTAAGGTTCTGGGGGTTGGGTCGTACACCGATAAACTCATCTTT. The encoded protein is CALQPKVLGVGSYTDKLIF.

Within the sample, this clone is medium-sized. This chain uses TRDV2 with TRDJ2, with 11 bases fitting TRDD3. The V segment lost 4 bases and the J segment 4 bases; nucleotides outside the gene matches: 10. Germline lookup yields CDR1 GEAIGNYY and CDR2 EKD. This CDR3 spans 17 amino acids. CDR3 sequence (DNA): TGTGCCTGTGAGGCGCTTCCTGGGGGATACCGGACAGCACAACTCTTCTTT. Its translation is CACEALPGGYRTAQLFF.

This chain links TRDV1 with TRDJ1, with TRDD3 matching 8 bases. V lost 0 bases, J lost 0 bases, and 12 bases stayed unmatched. CDR1 and CDR2 (germline): TSWWSYY, QGS. The CDR3 covers 19 residues. CDR3 sequence reads: CALGELQGIHWRYTDKLIF. CDR3 coding DNA: TGTGCTCTTGGGGAACTACAGGGGATACACTGGAGGTACACCGATAAACTCATCTTT.

The gene calls are TRDV1 and TRDJ1, with 7 positions matching TRDD3. Trimming removed 6 bases from V and 0 bases from J; junction bases left unmatched: 16. Per germline, CDR1 TSWWSYY and CDR2 QGS. The CDR3 loop spans 18 amino acids. CDR3 nucleotides: TGTGCTCTTGGCCCTCTTGAGCTGGGGGCCATGTACACCGATAAACTCATCTTT. Its protein product is CALGPLELGAMYTDKLIF.

This clone came up a few times. This chain links TRDV1 with TRDJ1; 9 bases map to TRDD3. The V and J ends lost 3 bases and 3 bases, in that order; junction bases with no gene match: 11. This CDR3 has 17 amino acids. CDR1 TSWWSYY and CDR2 QGS come from the germline V gene. CDR3 nucleotide sequence: TGTGCTCTTGGGGAGCCCCGGTGGGGGATATTGGCCGATAAACTCATCTTT. It yields the protein CALGEPRWGILADKLIF.

V gene TRDV1 combines with J gene TRDJ1; 7 bases are a match to TRDD3. The CDR3 totals 18 residues. Germline V lookup: CDR1 TSWWSYY, CDR2 QGS. V shed 3 bases and J 0 bases; nucleotides not matched to a gene: 13. CDR3 bases: TGTGCTCTTGGGGACCAGCATCTGGGGGGTCCCTACACCGATAAACTCATCTTT. It specifies CALGDQHLGGPYTDKLIF.

This clone has more than one count but fewer than ten. The chain employs TRDV1 and TRDJ1, with 9 bases identical to TRDD3. This CDR3 has 25 residues. CDR1 and CDR2 from the germline V gene are TSWWSYY and QGS. With V trimmed by 2 bases and J by 4 bases, 35 bases remained unmatched. Written as DNA, the CDR3 is TGTGCTCTTGGGGAAAACCCCATGAGTCCTAACGCTGGGGGATGGAGACGATTCTTCGGCGATAAACTCATCTTT. Translating it yields CALGENPMSPNAGGWRRFFGDKLIF.

This clone was counted only a few times. J is TRDJ1 and V is TRDV1, with 8 bases lining up with TRDD3. From germline, CDR1 is TSWWSYY and CDR2 QGS. The CDR3 is 22 residues long. V lost 5 bases, J lost 0 bases, and 26 bases stayed unmatched. The CDR3 sequence: CALGNKGLPSMLGDPYTDKLIF. DNA for the CDR3: TGTGCTCTTGGGAATAAGGGCCTTCCCAGTATGCTGGGGGACCCGTACACCGATAAACTCATCTTT.

A note on this clone: Germline and junction disagree at one end, which may indicate a read error. Other nucleotide sequences in the sample specify the same CDR3. The gene calls are TRDV1 and TRDJ1; 9 bases map to TRDD3. The CDR3 covers 20 residues. Germline V gives CDR1 TSWWSYY, CDR2 QGS. The CDR3, as DNA: TGTGCTCTTGGGGAACGAGTCTACGGGGGATACTACCGGTACACCGATAAACTCATCTTC. It yields the protein CALGERVYGGYYRYTDKLIF.

In its sample, this clone was seen a few times. The chain links TRDV1 to TRDJ1; 9 bases are a match to TRDD3. This CDR3 contains 21 residues. Germline trimming cut 3 bases from V and 2 bases from J; bases unmatched to any gene: 22. Germline V CDR1 and CDR2: TSWWSYY, QGS. CDR3 nucleotides: TGTGCTCTTGGGGAGAGTCCCCCTCTGTACTGGGGGAAAAAAGTTACCGATAAACTCATCTTT. It codes for CALGESPPLYWGKKVTDKLIF.

This chain connects TRDV1 to TRDJ1; 10 bases line up with TRDD3. CDR1 is TSWWSYY and CDR2 is QGS in the germline V gene. Unmatched junction bases numbered 23, after V lost 3 bases and J lost 4 bases. The CDR3 is made up of 21 amino acids. CDR3: CALGEQGPACLVGDTCDKLIF. In nucleotides, the CDR3 is TGTGCTCTTGGGGAGCAGGGTCCTGCCTGTCTAGTGGGGGATACATGCGATAAACTCATCTTT.

This clone was detected only a few times. The V and J genes are TRDV1 and TRDJ1; TRDD3 is a possible D gene (6 bases). The V end lost 2 bases, the J end lost 2 bases, and 12 bases lay between the germline ends. This CDR3 is 15 amino acids long. Germline V gene lookup returns CDR1 TSWWSYY and CDR2 QGS. CDR3 in amino acids: CALGESLWGTDKLIF. As DNA, the CDR3 is TGTGCTCTTGGGGAAAGTTTGTGGGGGACCGATAAACTCATCTTT.

The chain uses TRDV1 and TRDJ1; D not certain. V was shortened by 2 bases and J by 3 bases, with 16 bases between the two germline ends. Germline lookup yields CDR1 TSWWSYY and CDR2 QGS. The CDR3 is 16 amino acids. The chain's CDR3 is CALGEVPKLYPDKLIF. CDR3 coding DNA: TGTGCTCTTGGGGAAGTACCAAAGCTGTACCCCGATAAACTCATCTTT.